This TCR beta chain was documented in a study of beta chain features in type 1 diabetes. Study conclusions and caveats: The question left open here concerned HLA type influencing TCRB rearrangement.

The authors reverse transcribed all of the isolated RNA, so sequencing captured expressed TCRB transcripts. Produced via immunoSEQ multiplex PCR; TCRdb's table is partial and in-frame only. The repertoire holds almost 350,000 clones, with 8% as singletons. Germline V gives CDR1 SQVTM, CDR2 ANQGSEA. The CDR3 consists of 18 residues. With V trimmed by 0 bases and J by 3 bases, 13 bases remained unmatched. A note on this clone: The antigen is undetermined.

Purities in excess of 95% were seen in all sorted populations. This receptor was taken from a woman between 18 and 29 years old in good health. Specimen: central memory CD4+ T cells from blood. V usage is TRBV29-1 and J usage is TRBJ2-1; 8 positions match TRBD1. CDR3 residues: CSVEEHYGQGSDYNEQFF. In DNA, the CDR3 is TGCAGCGTTGAAGAGCACTATGGACAGGGTAGTGACTACAATGAGCAGTTCTTC.